The clone carrying this T cell receptor beta chain was observed many times. This entry comes from a study of T cells in Graves' hyperthyroidism and ophthalmopathy. CDR3 size: 15 residues. The germline gives CDR1 SGHRS, CDR2 YFSETQ. With 4 bases removed from V and 0 bases from J, the gap between germline ends came to 11 bases. From RNA transcripts, TCR beta CDR3 regions were amplified. The TCR CDR3 first-round RT-PCR relied on the HTBI primer set. TCRdb reprocessed the multiplex PCR reads via MiXCR and lists one record per CDR3 protein. The sample records 300,000 or so distinct CDR3 sequences, 20% to 25% being singletons.

This sequence joins TRBV5-1 and TRBJ2-1; D is tentatively TRBD1 or TRBD2 (5 bases each). The sample taken for sequencing was blood. The source is a woman aged 45-59 years with Graves' hyperthyroidism. This chain's CDR3 is CASSGASYSYNEQFF. Here the CDR3 DNA reads TGCGCCAGCAGCGGGGCTAGCTACTCCTACAATGAGCAGTTCTTC. The full variable domain, rest sourced from reference TRBV5-1 and TRBJ2-1, is KAGVTQTPRYLIKTRGQQVTLSCSPISGHRSVSWYQQTPGQGLQFLFEYFSETQRNKGNFPGRFSGRQFSNSRSEMNVSTLELGDSALYLCASSGASYSYNEQFFGPGTRLTVL.